This is a list of T cell receptor beta chains from one sample in a study of response to subunit inactivated influenza vaccine. Using its own MiXCR run on the RT-PCR reads, TCRdb lists one record per CDR3 protein. Here the sample spans roughly 760,000 distinct CDR3 sequences, 21% being singletons. This specimen consisted of PBMCs from blood, obtained 5 days after vaccination. The receptors come from a man in his fifties or sixties who received an inactivated influenza vaccine. The CDR3 runs from the conserved cysteine through the conserved F or W. Each record gives: D gene, V gene, J gene, clone size, CDR3 DNA, CDR3 protein. The D gene is left open where the match is weak. Clone size is shown for a subset of rows, as once, few, many or a class of expanded clone.

d_call: -; v_call: TRBV10-3; j_call: TRBJ2-1; clone_size: few; cdr3_nt: TGTGCCATCAGTGAGGGGTGGGGCACCGCGGACGAGCAGTTCTTC; cdr3_aa: CAISEGWGTADEQFF
d_call: -; v_call: TRBV5-6; j_call: TRBJ2-1; clone_size: -; cdr3_nt: TGTGCCAGCAGCTTGGGGGGGAAGCAGTTCTTC; cdr3_aa: CASSLGGKQFF
d_call: TRBD2; v_call: TRBV24-1; j_call: TRBJ2-2; clone_size: few; cdr3_nt: TGTGCCACCAGCACAAGCGGGGGCGCGAACACCGGGGAGCTGTTTTTT; cdr3_aa: CATSTSGGANTGELFF
d_call: -; v_call: TRBV29-1; j_call: TRBJ2-3; clone_size: many; cdr3_nt: TGCAGCGTTGAAAAGGGTTTCCCCCTCACTAGCACAGATACGCAGTATTTT; cdr3_aa: CSVEKGFPLTSTDTQYF
d_call: TRBD1; v_call: TRBV7-9; j_call: TRBJ2-2; clone_size: many; cdr3_nt: TGTGCCAGCAGCTTATTCCAGGGGGACGCGAACACCGGGGAGCTGTTTTTT; cdr3_aa: CASSLFQGDANTGELFF
d_call: -; v_call: TRBV6-1; j_call: TRBJ2-1; clone_size: -; cdr3_nt: TGTGCCAGCAGTGATTCCACGTCCTTAAACAATGAGCAGTTCTTC; cdr3_aa: CASSDSTSLNNEQFF
d_call: -; v_call: TRBV20-1; j_call: TRBJ1-4; clone_size: few; cdr3_nt: TGCAGTGCTAGAGGCGATAAGGGGGAAAAACTGTTTTTT; cdr3_aa: CSARGDKGEKLFF
d_call: -; v_call: TRBV5-1; j_call: TRBJ2-1; clone_size: many; cdr3_nt: TGCGCCAGCAGCTTGTCCCCAGGGAACAATGAGCAGTTCTTC; cdr3_aa: CASSLSPGNNEQFF
d_call: TRBD2; v_call: TRBV5-1; j_call: TRBJ2-1; clone_size: many; cdr3_nt: TGCGCCAGCAGCCTGGATGAGGGAGGGAGTTACAATGAGCAGTTCTTC; cdr3_aa: CASSLDEGGSYNEQFF
d_call: -; v_call: TRBV20-1; j_call: TRBJ2-7; clone_size: -; cdr3_nt: TGCAGTGCTAGAGGGATCGGGGGCAGCTTCGACGAGCAGTACTTC; cdr3_aa: CSARGIGGSFDEQYF
d_call: -; v_call: TRBV12-3/TRBV12-4; j_call: TRBJ2-2; clone_size: -; cdr3_nt: TGTGCCAGCACTTTGAACCGGGCTGGGGAGCTGTTTTTT; cdr3_aa: CASTLNRAGELFF
d_call: -; v_call: TRBV6-2/TRBV6-3; j_call: TRBJ2-3; clone_size: few; cdr3_nt: TGTGCCAGCAGTTACCAATTCAACACAGATACGCAGTATTTT; cdr3_aa: CASSYQFNTDTQYF
d_call: -; v_call: TRBV5-5; j_call: TRBJ1-6; clone_size: few; cdr3_nt: TGTGCCAGCAGCTTGGACCCGGGGGCGCCGCGTGGACCCCTCCACTTT; cdr3_aa: CASSLDPGAPRGPLHF
d_call: -; v_call: TRBV6-1; j_call: TRBJ2-7; clone_size: few; cdr3_nt: TGTGCCACCCGAAGAGGTGGGGGACACGAGCAGTACTTC; cdr3_aa: CATRRGGGHEQYF
d_call: TRBD1; v_call: TRBV5-1; j_call: TRBJ1-4; clone_size: many; cdr3_nt: TGCGCCAGCAGCCAAGTCGGGACAGGGCGGGGAGAAAAACTGTTTTTT; cdr3_aa: CASSQVGTGRGEKLFF
d_call: TRBD1; v_call: TRBV12-3/TRBV12-4; j_call: TRBJ1-4; clone_size: -; cdr3_nt: TGTGCCAGCAGTACCGACAGGGTCAATGAAAAACTGTTTTTT; cdr3_aa: CASSTDRVNEKLFF
d_call: -; v_call: TRBV3-1; j_call: TRBJ2-7; clone_size: few; cdr3_nt: TGTGCCAGCACCCAAGAAGGAAACTTCTATTTATCCTACGAGCAGTACTTC; cdr3_aa: CASTQEGNFYLSYEQYF
d_call: -; v_call: TRBV7-2; j_call: TRBJ2-2; clone_size: few; cdr3_nt: TGTGCCAGCAGCTTAATTCAAGAATTCACCGGGGAGCTGTTTTTT; cdr3_aa: CASSLIQEFTGELFF
d_call: -; v_call: TRBV4-3; j_call: TRBJ2-1; clone_size: -; cdr3_nt: TGCGCCAGCAGCCAACAGGGTCGCGCTAGGCTGGTCTACAATGAGCAGTTCTTC; cdr3_aa: CASSQQGRARLVYNEQFF
d_call: -; v_call: TRBV5-1; j_call: TRBJ1-2; clone_size: -; cdr3_nt: TGCGCCACCAGAAGGACGGATTACTATGGCTACACCTTC; cdr3_aa: CATRRTDYYGYTF